Below are 19 T cell receptor beta chains sequenced from a single sample in a study of shared clonotypes between healthy human individuals. Sequenced by immunoSEQ multiplex PCR; TCRdb stores in-frame clones only, minus some. The sample yields 850,000 to 1,200,000 clones, approximately 70% seen once. Sequencing was carried out using memory CD4+ T cells sorted from blood. The subset is: CD45RA-negative fraction. The receptor source for this set is a man between 18 and 29 years old in good health.

This clone was counted only a few times. The chain has TRBV5-1 and TRBJ2-2, with 7 bases fitting TRBD1. CDR1 SGHRS and CDR2 YFSETQ come from the germline V gene. V shed 0 bases and J 3 bases; nucleotides not matched to a gene: 5. The CDR3 length is 16 residues. CDR3 bases: TGCGCCAGCAGCTTGGAGGCAGGGGGTCACACCGGGGAGCTGTTTTTT. Its translation: CASSLEAGGHTGELFF.

The chain couples TRBV27 to TRBJ2-7; 11 bases map to TRBD1. CDR1 MNHEY and CDR2 SMNVEV come from the germline V gene (reference sequence). This CDR3 has 14 amino acids. V was clipped by 7 bases and J by 3 bases; unmatched bases: 5. The CDR3 nucleotides read TGTGCCAGCATGAGGGGGACAGGGGGCTACGAGCAGTACTTC. Translating it yields CASMRGTGGYEQYF.

This clone was observed many times. The chain recombines TRBV5-5 with TRBJ2-3; 8 bases are shared with TRBD1. The CDR3 contains 15 residues. Germline assignment: CDR1 SGHKS and CDR2 YYEKEE (reference sequence). The J segment lost 1 base and the V segment lost 1 base, leaving 2 bases of the junction unmatched. The CDR3, as DNA: TGTGCCAGCAGCTTGATGGGACAGGGCACAGATACGCAGTATTTT. Protein product: CASSLMGQGTDTQYF.

V usage is TRBV7-6 and J usage is TRBJ2-1; 8 bases line up with TRBD1. The V gene end was trimmed by 6 bases and the J gene end by 15 bases; junction bases not matched to a gene: 7. This CDR3 is built from 11 residues. Germline CDR1 is SGHVS and CDR2 is FNYEAQ. The CDR3 reads CASSSRTGTFF. CDR3 nucleotides: TGTGCCAGCAGTTCCCGGACAGGGACGTTCTTC.

The rearrangement links TRBV30 to TRBJ2-5, with D uncertain. Trimming stripped 4 bases from V and 0 bases from J, with 6 bases between. This CDR3 is 12 amino acids long. Germline V gene sequence: CDR1 GTSNPN, CDR2 SVGIG (reference sequence). In DNA, the CDR3 is TGTGCCTGGAAGGCATACCAAGAGACCCAGTACTTC. The encoded protein is CAWKAYQETQYF.

The chain's CDR3 is CASSLGGQGRYEQYF. CDR3 nucleotide sequence: TGCGCCAGCAGCTTGGGCGGACAGGGTCGCTACGAGCAGTACTTC. The J gene is TRBJ2-7, the V gene TRBV5-1; TRBD1 aligns across 8 bases. The CDR3 sequence is 15 residues long. Trimming cost V 0 bases and J 3 bases; bases outside gene matches: 5. Germline V lookup: CDR1 SGHRS, CDR2 YFSETQ.

In this sample, this clone turned up a few times. The chain is built from TRBV4-1 and TRBJ2-1; 12 positions match TRBD2. CDR1 and CDR2 (germline): MGHRA, YSYEKL. There are 17 residues in the CDR3. The trim removed 4 bases at V and 4 bases at J, leaving 8 bases unmatched. CDR3: CASSPKPSGGEYNEQFF. CDR3 DNA sequence: TGCGCCAGCAGCCCCAAGCCTAGCGGGGGGGAATACAATGAGCAGTTCTTC.

This clone was found many times. The rearrangement uses TRBV2 and TRBJ1-2; D may be TRBD1 (5 bases). CDR1 SNHLY and CDR2 FYNNEI come from the germline V gene. The CDR3 consists of 13 residues. Trimming took off 6 bases at V and 1 base at J, with 9 bases between the two ends. The chain's CDR3 is CASRADNNYGYTF. Written as DNA, the CDR3 is TGTGCCAGCAGGGCGGACAATAACTATGGCTACACCTTC.

At least ten counts were recorded for this clone. This chain uses TRBV4-3 with TRBJ2-1, with TRBD2 as a possible D gene (5 bases). Trimming stripped 2 bases from V and 1 base from J, with 9 bases between. Germline assignment: CDR1 LGHNA and CDR2 YSLEER. The CDR3 runs 15 residues. CDR3 sequence (DNA): TGCGCCAGCAGCCAAAATGAGGGTTCCTACAATGAGCAGTTCTTC. It encodes CASSQNEGSYNEQFF.

The chain recombines TRBV5-4 with TRBJ1-2, with TRBD1 as a possible D gene (5 bases). With 6 bases removed from V and 7 bases from J, the gap between germline ends came to 16 bases. CDR1 and CDR2 (germline): SGHNT, YYREEE (reference sequence). The CDR3 runs 13 residues. Written as DNA, the CDR3 is TGTGCCAGCACCCCGGGGGGGGTCCCTGGCTACACCTTC. It codes for CASTPGGVPGYTF. Supplemented by reference TRBV5-4 and TRBJ1-2, the full variable domain reads ETGVTQSPTHLIKTRGQQVTLRCSSQSGHNTVSWYQQALGQGPQFIFQYYREEENGRGNFPPRFSGLQFPNYSSELNVNALELDDSALYLCASTPGGVPGYTFGSGTRLTVV.

This clone was counted only a few times. The V and J genes are TRBV27 and TRBJ2-7; D is possibly TRBD1 or TRBD2 (7 bases each). The V and J ends lost 5 bases and 5 bases respectively, with 19 bases between them. The CDR3 extends over 15 amino acids. Germline-derived CDR1 and CDR2 are MNHEY and SMNVEV (reference sequence). CDR3 amino acids: CASSQGGTQGNEQYF. As DNA, the CDR3 is TGTGCCAGCAGTCAGGGGGGGACTCAAGGGAACGAGCAGTACTTC.

The chain joins TRBV5-1 to TRBJ2-5; unclear D gene. Germline lookup yields CDR1 SGHRS and CDR2 YFSETQ. V was pared by 2 bases and J by 6 bases, with 23 bases between. The CDR3 runs 17 residues. For the CDR3, the DNA is TGCGCCAGCAGCTTAGGGTCGGCCTATGGCGCTCAACAGACCCAGTACTTC. Encoded protein: CASSLGSAYGAQQTQYF.

CDR3 sequence reads: CASSPRSASGNTIYF. CDR3 bases: TGTGCCAGCTCACCCCGATCAGCCTCTGGAAACACCATATATTTT. The chain couples TRBV18 to TRBJ1-3; D remains ambiguous. The V gene's germline CDR1 is KGHSH and CDR2 LQKENI. Trimming removed 3 bases from V and 0 bases from J, with 9 bases in between. The length of the CDR3 is 15 residues.

Concerning this clone itself: The same CDR3 arises from other DNA sequences in this sample as well. The chain uses TRBV28 and TRBJ2-1; 7 bases are shared with TRBD1. Trimming took 4 bases from V and 6 from J; bases not matched to a gene: 9. Looked up from germline, CDR1 is MDHEN and CDR2 is SYDVKM. The CDR3 spans 15 residues. In DNA form, the CDR3 reads TGTGCCAGCAGTTCGACAGGGAACATTGTCAATGAGCAGTTCTTC. Translating it yields CASSSTGNIVNEQFF.

The V gene is TRBV10-1, the J gene TRBJ1-4; a possible D gene is TRBD1 (6 bases). Trimming pared 2 bases from V and 8 bases from J, leaving 6 bases between. Germline V CDR1 and CDR2: WNHNN, SYGVQD (reference sequence). The CDR3 runs to 12 residues. The CDR3, as DNA: TGCGCCAGCAGTGAGAGGGGGGAAAAACTGTTTTTT. Residues: CASSERGEKLFF.

This sequence joins TRBV10-3 and TRBJ2-1; the D gene is possibly TRBD1 (6 bases). The CDR3 covers 14 residues. Germline CDR1 and CDR2: ENHRY and SYGVKD. V lost 7 bases and J 2 bases, leaving 12 bases between the germline ends. The CDR3 region is CAIMRDITYNEQFF. The CDR3 nucleotides read TGTGCCATCATGAGGGACATAACCTACAATGAGCAGTTCTTC.

This clone was seen a few times. Other DNA sequences in this specimen translate into the identical CDR3. The chain has TRBV7-2 and TRBJ1-4; TRBD1 matches 9 bases. The CDR3 contains 15 residues. With V trimmed by 3 bases and J by 8 bases, 7 bases remained unmatched. The germline V gene has CDR1 SGHTA and CDR2 FQGNSA. The CDR3 region is CASSLRDRVGEKLFF. The DNA for the CDR3 is TGTGCCAGCAGCTTGAGGGACAGGGTAGGCGAAAAACTGTTTTTT.

The J gene is TRBJ1-4, the V gene TRBV7-9; 8 nucleotides match TRBD1. Trimming removed 2 bases from V and 7 bases from J; junction bases left unmatched: 6. Per the germline V gene, CDR1 is SEHNR and CDR2 is FQNEAQ (reference sequence). The CDR3 is made up of 15 amino acids. In DNA form, the CDR3 reads TGTGCCAGCAGCTTAAATGCAGGGGGCGGTGAAAAACTGTTTTTT. It codes for CASSLNAGGGEKLFF.

The chain links TRBV10-3 to TRBJ2-3; 12 nucleotides match TRBD2. This CDR3 comprises 17 residues. The ends lost 4 bases at V and 3 bases at J; junction bases unmatched: 8. CDR1 and CDR2 (germline): ENHRY, SYGVKD. CDR3 sequence (DNA): TGTGCCATCAGTGTCTTACTAGCGGGAGGTGGAACAGATACGCAGTATTTT. Encoded protein: CAISVLLAGGGTDTQYF.